This TCR beta chain was captured by sequencing in a study of identical twins. The CDR3 loop spans 14 amino acids. The germline CDR1 and CDR2 sequences are SGHAT and FQNNGV. Between the trimmed V and J ends, which lost 6 bases and 3 bases, there was a span of 9 bases. Whole-study results and caveats: Twins showed weaker excess sharing in their beta out-of-frame sequences.

This clonotype was counted ten times or more. Its antigen is unidentified. TCRdb processed the 5' RACE reads anew with MiXCR; each CDR3 protein has one entry. Altogether under 900,000 distinct CDR3 sequences are present, 10% to 15% being singletons, with the ten largest covering around 1.5%. These sequences were also reported in another study, on yellow fever vaccine responses in identical twins.

The sample taken for sequencing was PBMCs. The receptor comes from a woman aged 18-29 years in good health. V usage is TRBV11-2 and J usage is TRBJ1-6; D is unclear. CDR3 loop: CASSPSSYNSPLHF. The DNA for the CDR3 is TGTGCCAGCAGTCCCAGCAGCTATAATTCACCCCTCCACTTT.